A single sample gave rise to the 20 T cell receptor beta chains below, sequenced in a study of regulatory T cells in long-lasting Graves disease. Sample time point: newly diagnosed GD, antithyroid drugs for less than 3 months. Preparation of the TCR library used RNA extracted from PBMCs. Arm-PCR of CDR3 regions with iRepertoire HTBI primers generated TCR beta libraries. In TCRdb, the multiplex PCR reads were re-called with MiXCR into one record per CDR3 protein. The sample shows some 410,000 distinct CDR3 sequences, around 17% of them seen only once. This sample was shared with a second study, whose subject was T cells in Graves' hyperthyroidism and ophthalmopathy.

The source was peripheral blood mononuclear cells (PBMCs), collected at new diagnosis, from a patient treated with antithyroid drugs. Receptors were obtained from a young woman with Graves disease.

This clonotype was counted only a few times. The CDR3 DNA reads as TGTGCCAGCTCACCAATAGGACAGGGGCATCAGCCCCAGCATTTT. Protein sequence: CASSPIGQGHQPQHF. The rearrangement uses TRBV18 and TRBJ1-5; 9 nucleotides match TRBD1. This CDR3 has 15 amino acids. Germline CDR1 KGHSH, CDR2 LQKENI. Trimming at V came to 2 bases and at J to 5 bases, leaving 4 bases not matched to a gene.

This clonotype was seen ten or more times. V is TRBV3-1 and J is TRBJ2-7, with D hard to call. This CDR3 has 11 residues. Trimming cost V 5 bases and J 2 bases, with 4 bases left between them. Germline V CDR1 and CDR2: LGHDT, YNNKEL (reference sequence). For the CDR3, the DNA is TGTGCCAGCAGCGCCCCCTACGAGCAGTACTTC. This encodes CASSAPYEQYF.

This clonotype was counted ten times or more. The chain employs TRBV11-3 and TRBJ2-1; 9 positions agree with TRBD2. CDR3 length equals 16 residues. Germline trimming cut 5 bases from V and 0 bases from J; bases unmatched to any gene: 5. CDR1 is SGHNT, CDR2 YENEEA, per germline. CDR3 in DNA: TGTGCCAGCAGCCGGACTAGCGACAACTCCTACAATGAGCAGTTCTTC. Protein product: CASSRTSDNSYNEQFF.

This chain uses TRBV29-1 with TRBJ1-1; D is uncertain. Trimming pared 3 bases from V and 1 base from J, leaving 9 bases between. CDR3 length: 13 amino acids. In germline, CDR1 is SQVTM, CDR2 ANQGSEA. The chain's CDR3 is CSVDLHQNTEAFF. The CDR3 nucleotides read TGCAGCGTTGATTTACACCAGAACACTGAAGCTTTCTTT.

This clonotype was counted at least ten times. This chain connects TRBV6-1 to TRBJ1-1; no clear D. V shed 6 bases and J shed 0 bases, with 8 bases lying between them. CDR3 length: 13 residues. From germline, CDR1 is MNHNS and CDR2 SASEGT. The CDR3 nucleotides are TGTGCCAGCAGACTGCATATGAACACTGAAGCTTTCTTT. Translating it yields CASRLHMNTEAFF.

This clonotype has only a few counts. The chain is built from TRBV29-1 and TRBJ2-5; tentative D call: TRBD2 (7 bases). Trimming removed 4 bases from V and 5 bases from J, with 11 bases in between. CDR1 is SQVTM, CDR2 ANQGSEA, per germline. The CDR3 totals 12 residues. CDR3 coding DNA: TGCAGCGTTGGGGGGGGCTGGGAGACCCAGTACTTC. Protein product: CSVGGGWETQYF.

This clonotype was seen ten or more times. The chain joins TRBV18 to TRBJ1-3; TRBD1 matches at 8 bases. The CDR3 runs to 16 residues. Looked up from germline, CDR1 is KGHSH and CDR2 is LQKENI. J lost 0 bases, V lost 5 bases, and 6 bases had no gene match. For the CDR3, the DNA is TGTGCCAGCTCAGCTCAGGGGGCCTACTCTGGAAACACCATATATTTT. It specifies CASSAQGAYSGNTIYF.

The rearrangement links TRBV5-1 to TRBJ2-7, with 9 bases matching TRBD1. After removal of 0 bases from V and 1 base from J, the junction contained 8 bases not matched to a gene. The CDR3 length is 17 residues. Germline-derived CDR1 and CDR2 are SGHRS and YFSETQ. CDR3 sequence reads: CASSLALGQGPSYEQYF. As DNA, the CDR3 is TGCGCCAGCAGCTTGGCCTTGGGACAGGGACCTTCCTACGAGCAGTACTTC.

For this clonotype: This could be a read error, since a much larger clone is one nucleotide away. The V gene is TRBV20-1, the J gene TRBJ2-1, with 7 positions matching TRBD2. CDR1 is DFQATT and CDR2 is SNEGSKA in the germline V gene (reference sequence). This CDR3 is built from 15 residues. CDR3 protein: CSANYAWGGRNERFF. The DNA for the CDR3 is TGCAGTGCCAACTATGCTTGGGGAGGGCGGAATGAGCGGTTCTTC.

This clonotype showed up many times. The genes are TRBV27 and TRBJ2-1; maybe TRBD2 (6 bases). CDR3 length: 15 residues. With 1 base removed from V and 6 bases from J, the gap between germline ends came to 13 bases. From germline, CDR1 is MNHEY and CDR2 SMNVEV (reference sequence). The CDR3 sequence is CASSLWGGSGNEQFF. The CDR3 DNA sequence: TGTGCCAGCAGTTTATGGGGTGGTAGCGGCAATGAGCAGTTCTTC.

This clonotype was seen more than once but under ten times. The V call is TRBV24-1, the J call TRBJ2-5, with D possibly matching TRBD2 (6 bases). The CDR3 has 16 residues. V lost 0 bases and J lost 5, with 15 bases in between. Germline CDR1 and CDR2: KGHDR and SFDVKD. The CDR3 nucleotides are TGTGCCACCAGTGATTTGCAGGGAGGTGGAAGGGAGACCCAGTACTTC. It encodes CATSDLQGGGRETQYF.

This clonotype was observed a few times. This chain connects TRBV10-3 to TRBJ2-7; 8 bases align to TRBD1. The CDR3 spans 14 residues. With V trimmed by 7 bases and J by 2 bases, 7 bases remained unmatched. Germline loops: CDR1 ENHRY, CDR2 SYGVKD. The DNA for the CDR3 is TGTGCCATCAAGCAGACAGGGGAAACCTACGAGCAGTACTTC. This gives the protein CAIKQTGETYEQYF.

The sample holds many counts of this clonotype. The chain's CDR3 is CASSLVTGTLGIIYGYTF. Written as DNA, the CDR3 is TGTGCCAGCAGTTTAGTTACCGGGACCCTCGGCATTATCTATGGCTACACCTTC. The genes are TRBV28 and TRBJ1-2, with D perhaps matching TRBD1 (5 bases). This CDR3 is 18 amino acids long. CDR1 and CDR2 (germline): MDHEN, SYDVKM. Trimming cost V 2 bases and J 4 bases, with 23 bases left between them.

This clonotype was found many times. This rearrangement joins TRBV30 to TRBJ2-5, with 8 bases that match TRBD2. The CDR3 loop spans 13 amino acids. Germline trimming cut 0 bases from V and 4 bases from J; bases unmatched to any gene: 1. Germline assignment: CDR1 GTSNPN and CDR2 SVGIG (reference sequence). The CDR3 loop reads CAWSVAGGETQYF. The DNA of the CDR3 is TGTGCCTGGAGTGTGGCGGGAGGAGAGACCCAGTACTTC.

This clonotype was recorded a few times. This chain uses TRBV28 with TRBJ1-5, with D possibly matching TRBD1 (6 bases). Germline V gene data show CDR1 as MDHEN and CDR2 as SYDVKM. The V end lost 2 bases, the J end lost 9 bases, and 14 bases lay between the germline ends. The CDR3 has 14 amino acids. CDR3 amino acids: CASSLRTAGRPQHF. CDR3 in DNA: TGTGCCAGCAGTTTACGGACAGCCGGTAGGCCCCAGCATTTT.

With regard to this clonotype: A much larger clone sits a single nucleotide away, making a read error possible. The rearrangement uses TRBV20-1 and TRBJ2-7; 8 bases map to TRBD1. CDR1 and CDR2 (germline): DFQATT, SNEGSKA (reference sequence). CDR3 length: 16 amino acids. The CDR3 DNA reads TGCAGTGCTAGCCCAGGGTGGGGACAGGAGGACTACGAGCAGCACTTC. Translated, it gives CSASPGWGQEDYEQHF.

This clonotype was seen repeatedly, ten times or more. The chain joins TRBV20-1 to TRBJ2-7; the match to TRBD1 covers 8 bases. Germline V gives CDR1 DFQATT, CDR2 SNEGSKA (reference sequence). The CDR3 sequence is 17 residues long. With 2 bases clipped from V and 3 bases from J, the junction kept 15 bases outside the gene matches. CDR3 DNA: TGCAGTGCTAGAACCTCCTCAGGGGGCGCGAATCACTACGAGCAGTACTTC. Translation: CSARTSSGGANHYEQYF.

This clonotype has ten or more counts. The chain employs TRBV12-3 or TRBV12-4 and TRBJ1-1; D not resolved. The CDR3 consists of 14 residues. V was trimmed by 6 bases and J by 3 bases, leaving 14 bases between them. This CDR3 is CASRLLGEYTEAFF. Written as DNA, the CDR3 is TGTGCCAGCAGACTACTGGGAGAGTACACTGAAGCTTTCTTT.

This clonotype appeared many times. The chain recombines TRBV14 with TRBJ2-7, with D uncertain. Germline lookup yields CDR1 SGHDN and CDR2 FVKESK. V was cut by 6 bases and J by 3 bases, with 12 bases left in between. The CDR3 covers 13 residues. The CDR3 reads CASSESLYYEQYF. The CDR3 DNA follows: TGTGCCAGCAGTGAAAGCCTTTACTACGAGCAGTACTTC.

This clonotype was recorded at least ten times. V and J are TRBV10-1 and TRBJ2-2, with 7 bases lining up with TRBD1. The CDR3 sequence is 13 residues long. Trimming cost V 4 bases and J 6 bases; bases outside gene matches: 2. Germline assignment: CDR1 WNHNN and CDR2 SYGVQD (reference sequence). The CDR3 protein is CASSVTGAGELFF. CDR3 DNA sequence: TGCGCCAGCAGTGTTACAGGGGCCGGGGAGCTGTTTTTT.